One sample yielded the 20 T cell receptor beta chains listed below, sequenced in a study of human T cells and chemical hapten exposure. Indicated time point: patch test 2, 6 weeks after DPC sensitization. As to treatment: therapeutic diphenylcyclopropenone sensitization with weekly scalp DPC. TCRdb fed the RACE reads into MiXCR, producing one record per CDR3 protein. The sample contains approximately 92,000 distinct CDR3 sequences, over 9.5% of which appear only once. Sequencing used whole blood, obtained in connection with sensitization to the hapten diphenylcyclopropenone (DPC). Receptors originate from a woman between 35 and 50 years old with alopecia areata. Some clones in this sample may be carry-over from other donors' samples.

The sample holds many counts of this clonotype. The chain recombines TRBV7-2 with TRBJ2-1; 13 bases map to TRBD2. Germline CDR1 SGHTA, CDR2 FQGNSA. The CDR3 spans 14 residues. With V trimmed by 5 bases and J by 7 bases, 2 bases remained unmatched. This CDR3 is CASSRTSGSNEQFF. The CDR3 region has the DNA TGTGCCAGCAGCCGGACTAGCGGGAGTAATGAGCAGTTCTTC.

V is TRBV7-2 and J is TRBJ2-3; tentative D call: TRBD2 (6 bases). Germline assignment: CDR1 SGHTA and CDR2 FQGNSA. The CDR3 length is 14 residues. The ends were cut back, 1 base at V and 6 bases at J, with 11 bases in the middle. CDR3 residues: CASSLGTSIDTQYF. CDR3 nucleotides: TGTGCCAGCAGCTTAGGAACTAGCATTGATACGCAGTATTTT.

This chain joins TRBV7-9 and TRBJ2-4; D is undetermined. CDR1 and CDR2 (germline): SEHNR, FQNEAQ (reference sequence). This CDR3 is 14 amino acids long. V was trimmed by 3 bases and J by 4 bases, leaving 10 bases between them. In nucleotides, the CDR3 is TGTGCCAGCAGCTTTTCAACCCTAAAAAACATTCAGTACTTC. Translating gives CASSFSTLKNIQYF.

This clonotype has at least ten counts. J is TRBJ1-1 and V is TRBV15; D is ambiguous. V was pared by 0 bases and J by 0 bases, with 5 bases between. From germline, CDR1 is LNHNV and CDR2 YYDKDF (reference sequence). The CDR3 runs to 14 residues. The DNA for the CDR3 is TGTGCCACCAGCAGAGATCCGGTGAACACTGAAGCTTTCTTT. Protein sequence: CATSRDPVNTEAFF.

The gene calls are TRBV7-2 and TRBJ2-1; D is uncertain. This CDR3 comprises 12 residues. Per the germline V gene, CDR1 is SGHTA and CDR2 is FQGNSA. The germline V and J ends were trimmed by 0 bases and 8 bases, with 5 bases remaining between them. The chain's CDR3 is CASSLALDEQFF. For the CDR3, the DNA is TGTGCCAGCAGCTTAGCGCTTGATGAGCAGTTCTTC.

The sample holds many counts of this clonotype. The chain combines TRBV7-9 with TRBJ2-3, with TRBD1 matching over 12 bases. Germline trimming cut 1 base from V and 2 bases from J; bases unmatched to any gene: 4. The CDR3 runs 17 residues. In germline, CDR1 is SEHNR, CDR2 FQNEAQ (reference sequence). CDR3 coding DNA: TGTGCCAGCAGCTTAGGGGACAGGGGGCGGATCACAGATACGCAGTATTTT. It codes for CASSLGDRGRITDTQYF.

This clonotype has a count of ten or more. The CDR3 region is CASSEKALSSYEQYF. The CDR3, as DNA: TGTGCCAGCAGTGAAAAAGCCTTAAGCTCCTACGAGCAGTACTTC. The chain couples TRBV2 to TRBJ2-7; D call uncertain. The CDR3 extends over 15 amino acids. Germline V gene data show CDR1 as SNHLY and CDR2 as FYNNEI. V dropped 2 bases and J dropped 0 bases, with 11 bases sitting between them.

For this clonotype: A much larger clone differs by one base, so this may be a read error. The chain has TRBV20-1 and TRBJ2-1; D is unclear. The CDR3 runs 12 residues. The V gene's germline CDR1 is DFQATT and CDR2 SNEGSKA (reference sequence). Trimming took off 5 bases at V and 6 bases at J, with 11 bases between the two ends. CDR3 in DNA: TGCAGTGCTCGTAGTTATCCCAATGAGCAGTTCTTC. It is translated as CSARSYPNEQFF.

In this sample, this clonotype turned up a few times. CDR3 amino acids: CASSMRGGLETQYF. CDR3 nucleotide sequence: TGTGCCAGTAGTATGCGGGGGGGCCTGGAGACCCAGTACTTC. The chain carries TRBV19 and TRBJ2-5; 9 nucleotides align to TRBD2. V lost 3 bases, J lost 5 bases, and 4 bases stayed unmatched. CDR1 is LNHDA and CDR2 is SQIVND in the germline V gene (reference sequence). CDR3 length equals 14 residues.

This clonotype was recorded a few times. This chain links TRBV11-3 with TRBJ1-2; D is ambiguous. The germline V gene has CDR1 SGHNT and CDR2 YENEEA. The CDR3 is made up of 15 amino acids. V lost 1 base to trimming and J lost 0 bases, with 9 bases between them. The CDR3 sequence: CASSLGGGANYGYTF. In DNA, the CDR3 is TGTGCCAGCAGCTTAGGGGGTGGGGCTAACTATGGCTACACCTTC.

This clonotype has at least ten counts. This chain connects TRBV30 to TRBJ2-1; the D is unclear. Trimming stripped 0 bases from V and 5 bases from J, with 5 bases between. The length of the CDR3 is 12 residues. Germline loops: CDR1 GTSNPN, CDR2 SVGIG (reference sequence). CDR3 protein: CAWSVSHNEQFF. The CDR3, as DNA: TGTGCCTGGAGTGTTTCCCACAATGAGCAGTTCTTC.

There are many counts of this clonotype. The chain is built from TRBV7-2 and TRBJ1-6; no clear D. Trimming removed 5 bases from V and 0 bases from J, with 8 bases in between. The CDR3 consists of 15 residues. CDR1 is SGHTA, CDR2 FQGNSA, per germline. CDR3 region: CASSRDPSYNSPLHF. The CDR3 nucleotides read TGTGCCAGCAGCCGAGATCCCTCCTATAATTCACCCCTCCACTTT.

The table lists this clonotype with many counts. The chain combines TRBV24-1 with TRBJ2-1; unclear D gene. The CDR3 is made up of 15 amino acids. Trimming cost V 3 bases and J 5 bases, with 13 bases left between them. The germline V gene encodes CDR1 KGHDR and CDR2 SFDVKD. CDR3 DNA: TGTGCCACCAGTGATGAGTTGCCGTCCCACAATGAGCAGTTCTTC. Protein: CATSDELPSHNEQFF.

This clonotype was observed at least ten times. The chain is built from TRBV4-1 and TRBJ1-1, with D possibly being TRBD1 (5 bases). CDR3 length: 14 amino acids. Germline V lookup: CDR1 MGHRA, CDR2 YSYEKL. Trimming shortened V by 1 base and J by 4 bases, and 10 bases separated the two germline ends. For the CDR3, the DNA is TGCGCCAGCAGCCAAGCTGGGCAGGGCACTGAAGCTTTCTTT. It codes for CASSQAGQGTEAFF.

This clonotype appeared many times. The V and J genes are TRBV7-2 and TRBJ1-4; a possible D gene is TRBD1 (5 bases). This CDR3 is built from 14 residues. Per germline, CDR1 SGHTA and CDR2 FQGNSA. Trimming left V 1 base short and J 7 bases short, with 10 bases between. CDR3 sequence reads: CASSLEGRGEKLFF. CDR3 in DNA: TGTGCCAGCAGCTTAGAGGGGAGGGGTGAAAAACTGTTTTTT.

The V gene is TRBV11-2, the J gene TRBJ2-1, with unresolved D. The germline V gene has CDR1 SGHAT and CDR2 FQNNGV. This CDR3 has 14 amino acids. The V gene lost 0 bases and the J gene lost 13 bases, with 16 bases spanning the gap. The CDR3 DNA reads TGTGCCAGCAGCTTAGATGGCCCGGAGACGAGCCAGTTCTTC. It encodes CASSLDGPETSQFF.

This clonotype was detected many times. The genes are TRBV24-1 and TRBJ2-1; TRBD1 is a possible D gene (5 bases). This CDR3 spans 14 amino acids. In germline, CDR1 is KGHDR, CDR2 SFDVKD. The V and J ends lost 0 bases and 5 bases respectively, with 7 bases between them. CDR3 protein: CATSDLTGDNEQFF. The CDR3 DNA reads TGTGCCACCAGTGATTTGACAGGAGACAATGAGCAGTTCTTC.

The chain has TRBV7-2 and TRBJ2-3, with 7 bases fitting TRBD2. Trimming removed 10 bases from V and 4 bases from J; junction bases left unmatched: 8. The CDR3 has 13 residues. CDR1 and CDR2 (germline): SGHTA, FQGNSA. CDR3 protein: CATPGGRPDTQYF. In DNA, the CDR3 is TGTGCCACCCCGGGCGGGAGACCAGATACGCAGTATTTT.

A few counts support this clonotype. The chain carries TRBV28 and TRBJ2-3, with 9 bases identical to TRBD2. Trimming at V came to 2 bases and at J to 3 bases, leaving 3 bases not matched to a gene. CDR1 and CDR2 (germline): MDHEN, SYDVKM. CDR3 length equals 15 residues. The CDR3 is CASSLGLAGTDTQYF. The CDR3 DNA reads TGTGCCAGCAGTTTAGGGCTAGCGGGAACAGATACGCAGTATTTT.

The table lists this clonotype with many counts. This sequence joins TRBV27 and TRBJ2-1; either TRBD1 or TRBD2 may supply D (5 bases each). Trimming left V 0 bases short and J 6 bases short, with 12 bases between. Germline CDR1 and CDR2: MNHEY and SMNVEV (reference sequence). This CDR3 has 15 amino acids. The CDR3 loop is CASSLSRGSLNEQFF. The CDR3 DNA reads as TGTGCCAGCAGTTTATCGAGGGGATCACTCAATGAGCAGTTCTTC.